This paragraph covers one T cell receptor (beta chain) sequence. Per the study methods: Estimation of nucleated cell counts was performed using reference gene primer amplification. The table came from immunoSEQ multiplex PCR; TCRdb's copy has only in-frame clones and leaves some out. The V and J calls and clone size are taken from that table; D and trimming were inferred from the DNA. The data hold approximately 300,000 clones, with more than 90% observed a single time. The sample is drawn from a study of blood T cell repertoires in COVID-19. V was clipped by 5 bases and J by 5 bases, with 9 bases between them. The germline gives CDR1 SEHNR, CDR2 FQNEAQ (reference sequence). The CDR3 has 12 amino acids. All enrollees were roughly 18 to 89 years old and from around 25 US areas. Symptom resolution, clearance, or two negative PCRs marked donors in Cohort 3 as recovered.

V usage is TRBV7-9 and J usage is TRBJ2-5, with no clear D. The receptor was isolated from a man in his sixties who had recovered from COVID-19. Input material: PBMCs or T cells enriched from blood (not recorded which). This CDR3 reads CASSQMRETQYF. As DNA, the CDR3 is TGTGCCAGCAGCCAGATGCGGGAGACCCAGTACTTC. Full variable domain (outside the CDR3, taken from reference TRBV7-9 and TRBJ2-5): DTGVSQNPRHKITKRGQNVTFRCDPISEHNRLYWYRQTLGQGPEFLTYFQNEAQLEKSRLLSDRFSAERPKGSFSTLEIQRTEQGDSAMYLCASSQMRETQYFGPGTRLLVL.